This is a list of T cell receptor beta chains from one sample in a study of regulatory T cells in long-lasting Graves disease. TCRdb reanalysed the multiplex PCR reads using MiXCR and keeps one entry per CDR3 protein. Among about 440,000 distinct CDR3 sequences listed, 15% to 20% were seen once. These data were likewise used in another study, on T cells in Graves' hyperthyroidism and ophthalmopathy.

This material consisted of peripheral blood mononuclear cells (PBMCs), taken at new diagnosis, from a patient treated with antithyroid drugs. All receptors come from a woman aged 18-30 years with Graves disease. The CDR3 runs from the conserved cysteine through the conserved F or W. A D gene is named only where the DNA matches it firmly. A row's size may be missing; if present it is once, few, many or a size class.

J: TRBJ2-7
D: NA
V: TRBV28
size: many
DNA: TGTGCCAGCAGTTTACCGCCGGGAGAGCAGTACTTC
CDR3: CASSLPPGEQYF

J: TRBJ1-1
D: NA
V: TRBV20-1
size: many
DNA: TGCAGTGCTAGGGTCTCAACAGGGCTGAACACTGAAGCTTTCTTT
CDR3: CSARVSTGLNTEAFF

J: TRBJ2-1
D: NA
V: TRBV6-1
size: many
DNA: TGTGCCAGCAGTAAACTAAATGAGCAGTTCTTC
CDR3: CASSKLNEQFF

J: TRBJ1-2
D: NA
V: TRBV6-1
size: NA
DNA: TGTGCCAGCAGTGAGGGCAACTATGGCTACGCCTTC
CDR3: CASSEGNYGYAF

J: TRBJ2-1
D: NA
V: TRBV19
size: few
DNA: TGTGCCAGTAGTATCCCTGGGTCTATTAACAATGAGCAGTTCTTC
CDR3: CASSIPGSINNEQFF

J: TRBJ2-1
D: NA
V: TRBV30
size: few
DNA: TGTGCCTGGAGTGTTAACCTAGGATACAATGAGCAGTTCTTC
CDR3: CAWSVNLGYNEQFF

J: TRBJ2-1
D: NA
V: TRBV9
size: few
DNA: TGTGCCAGCAGCGTAGGTCGATTGGTGAGCAATGAGCAGTTCTTC
CDR3: CASSVGRLVSNEQFF

J: TRBJ2-1
D: NA
V: TRBV30
size: many
DNA: TGTGCCTGGACTAGCCGGTACAATGAGCAGTTCTTC
CDR3: CAWTSRYNEQFF

J: TRBJ2-3
D: NA
V: TRBV12-3/TRBV12-4
size: many
DNA: TGTGCCAGCAGTTTTGGGCAGACAACAGATACGCAGTATTTT
CDR3: CASSFGQTTDTQYF

J: TRBJ1-5
D: NA
V: TRBV28
size: NA
DNA: TGTGCCAGCACCACGTCCCCTCGGCCCCAGCATTTT
CDR3: CASTTSPRPQHF

J: TRBJ2-7
D: NA
V: TRBV6-1
size: many
DNA: TGTGCCAGCAGGACCAGATCAGGCGCGCACTACGAGCAGTACTTC
CDR3: CASRTRSGAHYEQYF

J: TRBJ2-5
D: NA
V: TRBV7-9
size: NA
DNA: TGTGCCAGCAGCTTAGGGGGAGGAGGGACGGAGACCCAGTACTTC
CDR3: CASSLGGGGTETQYF

J: TRBJ2-2
D: NA
V: TRBV28
size: many
DNA: TGTGCCAGCAGTTCAGGTTTAGGGGGACCCGGGGAGCTGTTTTTT
CDR3: CASSSGLGGPGELFF

J: TRBJ2-3
D: TRBD2
V: TRBV7-9
size: many
DNA: TGTGCCAGCAGTTACCAAAGAGGGAGGGTCAGCACAGATACGCAGTATTTT
CDR3: CASSYQRGRVSTDTQYF

J: TRBJ1-1
D: NA
V: TRBV29-1
size: few
DNA: TGCAGCGTTGAATACTTGAACACTGAAGCTTTCTTT
CDR3: CSVEYLNTEAFF

J: TRBJ2-3
D: TRBD1
V: TRBV5-1
size: few
DNA: TGCGCCAGCAGCTTGGTATGGACAGGCGGGACAGATACGCAGTATTTT
CDR3: CASSLVWTGGTDTQYF

J: TRBJ2-7
D: NA
V: TRBV19
size: NA
DNA: TGTGCCAGTAACAATCAGGGCAGACCTTCCTACGAGCAGTACTTC
CDR3: CASNNQGRPSYEQYF

J: TRBJ2-7
D: NA
V: TRBV28
size: many
DNA: TGTGCCAGCTCCCCCCCTCCTGGTACCTACGAGCAGTACTTC
CDR3: CASSPPPGTYEQYF